Listed here are 20 T cell receptor beta chains from one sample, sequenced in a study of T cells in Graves' hyperthyroidism and ophthalmopathy. It was RNA transcripts that yielded the amplified TCR beta CDR3 regions. HTBI primers were the set used in a first-round RT-PCR of the TCR CDR3. TCRdb reprocessed the multiplex PCR reads with MiXCR, giving one entry per CDR3 protein. The sample lists approximately 720,000 distinct CDR3 sequences; around 20% were seen once. The sequenced sample was blood. The receptors were gathered from a woman in her fifties or sixties with Graves' hyperthyroidism that later progressed to Graves' ophthalmopathy.

There are many counts of this clonotype. The chain employs TRBV12-5 and TRBJ1-4; tentatively, D is TRBD1 (5 bases). The ends were cut back, 1 base at V and 2 bases at J, with 8 bases in the middle. The CDR3 runs to 15 residues. Germline V lookup: CDR1 LGHNT, CDR2 FRNRAP. CDR3 bases: TGTGCTAGTGGTTTGGGGGGCGCGACTAATGAAAAACTGTTTTTT. It is translated as CASGLGGATNEKLFF.

This sequence joins TRBV19 and TRBJ1-3; D is uncertain. V lost 8 bases, J lost 0 bases, and 17 bases lay in between. There are 16 residues in the CDR3. Germline V lookup: CDR1 LNHDA, CDR2 SQIVND (reference sequence). The CDR3 sequence is CASHGFKDTSGNTIYF. The DNA for the CDR3 is TGTGCCAGTCACGGCTTCAAAGACACCTCTGGAAACACCATATATTTT.

J is TRBJ2-1 and V is TRBV19; D gene ambiguous. Germline lookup yields CDR1 LNHDA and CDR2 SQIVND (reference sequence). V gave up 3 bases and J gave up 8 bases, with 14 bases separating them. CDR3 size: 14 residues. The CDR3 DNA reads TGTGCCAGTAGTATTCAGCAGGAGCTCGATGAGCAGTTCTTC. It yields the protein CASSIQQELDEQFF. The full variable domain, completed using reference TRBV19 and TRBJ2-1, is DGGITQSPKYLFRKEGQNVTLSCEQNLNHDAMYWYRQDPGQGLRLIYYSQIVNDFQKGDIAEGYSVSREKKESFPLTVTSAQKNPTAFYLCASSIQQELDEQFFGPGTRLTVL.

The chain employs TRBV18 and TRBJ2-2; D perhaps matches TRBD1 (6 bases). This CDR3 is 17 amino acids long. Germline CDR1 KGHSH, CDR2 LQKENI. Trimming pared 0 bases from V and 3 bases from J, leaving 14 bases between. CDR3 nucleotides: TGTGCCAGCTCACCACCAACAGGGTTCTGGGACACCGGGGAGCTGTTTTTT. It specifies CASSPPTGFWDTGELFF.

The rearrangement joins TRBV28 to TRBJ2-5; D call uncertain. This CDR3 spans 14 amino acids. Germline V gives CDR1 MDHEN, CDR2 SYDVKM. V lost 6 bases and J lost 4, with 15 bases in between. CDR3 nucleotide sequence: TGTGCCAGCAGCAACATCCAACAGATAGAGACCCAGTACTTC. Translation gives CASSNIQQIETQYF. Supplemented by reference TRBV28 and TRBJ2-5, the full variable domain reads DVKVTQSSRYLVKRTGEKVFLECVQDMDHENMFWYRQDPGLGLRLIYFSYDVKMKEKGDIPEGYSVSREKKERFSLILESASTNQTSMYLCASSNIQQIETQYFGPGTRLLVL.

The gene calls are TRBV24-1 and TRBJ2-2, with D perhaps TRBD1 (7 bases). The CDR3 is 16 amino acids. Looked up from germline, CDR1 is KGHDR and CDR2 is SFDVKD. V lost 3 bases to trimming and J lost 4 bases, with 14 bases between them. CDR3 protein: CATSDRGDSITGELFF. DNA of the CDR3: TGTGCCACCAGTGATAGGGGGGACAGTATCACCGGGGAGCTGTTTTTT.

The sample holds a few counts of this clonotype. J is TRBJ2-7 and V is TRBV5-1; D is ambiguous. The CDR3 is made up of 15 amino acids. In germline, CDR1 is SGHRS, CDR2 YFSETQ. V was shortened by 0 bases and J by 0 bases, with 10 bases between the two germline ends. CDR3 bases: TGCGCCAGCAGCTTGGTTCCAGGAATCTCCTACGAGCAGTACTTC. This translates into CASSLVPGISYEQYF.

The sample holds many counts of this clonotype. The chain employs TRBV12-3 or TRBV12-4 and TRBJ1-5; no clear D gene. This CDR3 region has 15 residues. The ends were cut back, 5 bases at V and 3 bases at J, with 14 bases in the middle. CDR3 bases: TGTGCCAGCAGTCCACGATACGGGGACAATCAGCCCCAGCATTTT. This translates into CASSPRYGDNQPQHF.

This clonotype has a count of ten or more. V and J are TRBV20-1 and TRBJ1-1; D perhaps matches TRBD1 (5 bases). This CDR3 region has 13 residues. With 0 bases removed from V and 4 bases from J, the gap between germline ends came to 9 bases. The germline V gene has CDR1 DFQATT and CDR2 SNEGSKA (reference sequence). CDR3 nucleotide sequence: TGCAGTGCTAGAGAAGGGGCGCGCACTGAAGCTTTCTTT. Amino acid sequence: CSAREGARTEAFF.

V and J are TRBV2 and TRBJ2-3; 8 nucleotides match TRBD2. The germline CDR1 and CDR2 sequences are SNHLY and FYNNEI. With V trimmed by 2 bases and J by 2 bases, 6 bases remained unmatched. The CDR3 sequence is 16 residues long. The CDR3 nucleotides are TGTGCCAGCAGTGAATGGACTAGCACCTTCACAGATACGCAGTATTTT. Its translation is CASSEWTSTFTDTQYF.

This clonotype was observed at least ten times. The chain joins TRBV3-1 to TRBJ2-4; D unresolved. CDR3 length: 14 residues. The V gene's germline CDR1 is LGHDT and CDR2 YNNKEL (reference sequence). The V and J ends lost 2 bases and 0 bases respectively, with 5 bases between them. The CDR3 sequence: CASSQQLAKNIQYF. The DNA of the CDR3 is TGTGCCAGCAGCCAACAACTAGCCAAAAACATTCAGTACTTC.

The CDR3 spells CASSIRQPNNEQFF. CDR3 DNA: TGTGCCAGTAGTATAAGACAGCCGAACAATGAGCAGTTCTTC. V is TRBV19 and J is TRBJ2-1; D may be TRBD1 (5 bases). This CDR3 has 14 residues. Trimming took 2 bases from V and 5 from J, leaving 10 bases between them. Germline CDR1 LNHDA, CDR2 SQIVND (reference sequence).

The rearrangement joins TRBV14 to TRBJ2-5; 10 bases match TRBD2. V gave up 0 bases and J gave up 0 bases; unmatched junction bases: 22. This CDR3 is built from 23 residues. Germline loops: CDR1 SGHDN, CDR2 FVKESK. The CDR3: CASSQDSALREHIAGGNQETQYF. CDR3 nucleotide sequence: TGTGCCAGCAGCCAAGATTCAGCGTTGAGGGAACACATAGCGGGGGGAAACCAAGAGACCCAGTACTTC.

The rearrangement joins TRBV9 to TRBJ1-1, with D uncertain. The CDR3 spans 12 residues. The V end lost 1 base, the J end lost 6 bases, and 7 bases lay between the germline ends. CDR1 SGDLS and CDR2 YYNGEE come from the germline V gene. In nucleotides, the CDR3 is TGTGCCAGCAGCGTACCTCGACCTGAAGCTTTCTTT. Its translation is CASSVPRPEAFF.

This clonotype was recorded a few times. The chain employs TRBV7-9 and TRBJ2-5; tentative D call: TRBD1 (6 bases). Germline loops: CDR1 SEHNR, CDR2 FQNEAQ (reference sequence). The V and J ends lost 4 bases and 3 bases respectively, with 15 bases between them. The length of the CDR3 is 15 residues. The CDR3: CASSWGHQGKETQYF. The CDR3 DNA sequence: TGTGCCAGCAGCTGGGGACATCAGGGGAAAGAGACCCAGTACTTC.

This clonotype was counted at least ten times. This chain links TRBV11-2 with TRBJ1-6, with unresolved D. CDR1 and CDR2 (germline): SGHAT, FQNNGV. The ends were cut back, 5 bases at V and 6 bases at J, with 5 bases in the middle. The CDR3 contains 12 residues. The chain's CDR3 is CASSPVNSPLHF. The DNA for the CDR3 is TGTGCCAGCAGCCCCGTTAATTCACCCCTCCACTTT.

The V gene is TRBV19, the J gene TRBJ2-1; D is undetermined. The germline gives CDR1 LNHDA, CDR2 SQIVND (reference sequence). V gave up 3 bases and J gave up 0 bases, with 6 bases separating them. CDR3 size: 14 residues. This CDR3 is CASSIDHSYNEQFF. DNA for the CDR3: TGTGCCAGTAGTATTGACCACTCCTACAATGAGCAGTTCTTC.

This clonotype occurred a few times. The chain combines TRBV19 with TRBJ1-2; possibly TRBD1 for D (5 bases). Germline-derived CDR1 and CDR2 are LNHDA and SQIVND (reference sequence). This CDR3 comprises 14 residues. V shed 8 bases and J shed 9 bases, with 22 bases lying between them. CDR3 DNA: TGTGCCAGTCTTTCCGGCAGGGAAGATTCGCGCTACACCTTC. It specifies CASLSGREDSRYTF.

This clonotype was observed at least ten times. This chain links TRBV11-2 with TRBJ2-1, with D possibly being TRBD1 (5 bases). There are 15 residues in the CDR3. V was trimmed by 0 bases and J by 13 bases, leaving 19 bases between them. The germline gives CDR1 SGHAT, CDR2 FQNNGV. CDR3 DNA sequence: TGTGCCAGCAGCTTAGATAAGGGGTCCGAAGTCGCCCAGTTCTTC. Amino acids: CASSLDKGSEVAQFF.

The chain links TRBV12-3 or TRBV12-4 to TRBJ2-7; 8 bases map to TRBD2. Trimming removed 6 bases from V and 2 bases from J; junction bases left unmatched: 9. The CDR3 extends over 15 amino acids. The CDR3 sequence: CASRVAAGDTYEQYF. The CDR3 DNA reads as TGTGCCAGCAGGGTGGCAGCGGGGGATACCTACGAGCAGTACTTC.